The 2 T cell receptor beta chains below come from one sample, sequenced in a study of blood T cell repertoires in COVID-19 (dated by TCRdb to the early 2020s). Library prep was done by the immunoSEQ multiplex PCR assay. TCRdb limited this immuneACCESS table to in-frame rearrangements with V and J called. A share of clones is missing; checked studies link under half to unresolved V genes, and the rest is unexplained. The sample table contains around 27,000 clones; only one count was recorded for approximately 83% of them. The ten largest clones take up roughly 22% of the sample. Sequenced: peripheral blood. These receptors were collected from a human donor in a cohort sampled during active COVID-19.

The rearrangement uses TRBV7-9 and TRBJ2-3; 12 nucleotides align to TRBD2. The germline gives CDR1 SEHNR, CDR2 FQNEAQ (reference sequence). There are 16 residues in the CDR3. Losses at the gene ends were 4 bases for V and 2 bases for J; bases not matched to a gene: 4. CDR3 coding DNA: TGTGCCAGCAGCTCAACTAGCGGGGGGTACACAGATACGCAGTATTTT. This translates into CASSSTSGGYTDTQYF.

This chain connects TRBV19 to TRBJ1-5; D is ambiguous. The length of the CDR3 is 16 residues. V was clipped by 7 bases and J by 2 bases, with 18 bases between them. Germline values: CDR1 LNHDA, CDR2 SQIVND (reference sequence). CDR3 sequence: CASTTVGEGGNQPQHF. CDR3 nucleotide sequence: TGTGCCAGTACCACCGTTGGTGAGGGTGGCAATCAGCCCCAGCATTTT.